A selection of T cell receptor beta chains follows, all from one sample in a study of cytomegalovirus exposure and HLA in healthy donors. Using immunoSEQ multiplex PCR, the repertoire was profiled, and TCRdb retains in-frame clones only, with some absent. The data show about 83,000 clones, with about four fifths seen just once and about 2% held by the top ten. The source material was PBMCs. These receptors came from a woman aged 25 to 39 in good health and CMV-seronegative. CDR3s include the opening cysteine and the closing phenylalanine or tryptophan. The order of the fields is clone size, V gene, J gene, D gene, CDR3 DNA, CDR3 protein. A D gene is named only where the DNA matches it firmly. Clone sizes are given selectively: once, few, many, or a class where the clone is expanded.

>-|TRBV5-6|TRBJ1-1|-
TGTGCCAGCAGCTTGGCCCCGAGGAACACTGAAGCTTTCTTT
CASSLAPRNTEAFF
>-|TRBV30|TRBJ1-1|TRBD1
TGTGCCTGGATGAGGGACAGAACGTCCGTAATGAACACTGAAGCTTTCTTT
CAWMRDRTSVMNTEAFF
>-|TRBV28|TRBJ1-2|TRBD1
TGTGCCAGCAGGCAACGACAGGGGACCTATGGCTACACCTTC
CASRQRQGTYGYTF
>-|TRBV4-2|TRBJ1-6|-
TGTGCCAGCAGCCAAGATGTGCTTGGAGGTGTGAGACCCCTCCACTTT
CASSQDVLGGVRPLHF
>-|TRBV4-1|TRBJ1-2|TRBD1
TGCGCCAGCAGCCCGATAGTCGACAGGGTAGGTTACGACTATGGCTACACCTTC
CASSPIVDRVGYDYGYTF
>few|TRBV28|TRBJ2-1|TRBD2
TGTGCCAGCAGTTTTGAACTAGCGGGTTCCCGTGAGCAGTTCTTC
CASSFELAGSREQFF
>once|TRBV6-1|TRBJ2-5|-
TGTGCCAGCAGTGTAGGCCAGTACTATGAGACCCAGTACTTC
CASSVGQYYETQYF
>-|TRBV27|TRBJ1-1|-
TGTGCCAGCAGGTTATGGGCATTAGCTGAAGCTTTCTTT
CASRLWALAEAFF
>-|TRBV9|TRBJ2-7|-
TGTGCCAGCAGCCCCCGGACAGCCAACTACGAGCAGTACTTC
CASSPRTANYEQYF
>-|TRBV25-1|TRBJ1-1|-
TGTGCCAGCAGTGCGCGCAGGGGTCTGAACACTGAAGCTTTCTTT
CASSARRGLNTEAFF
>-|TRBV11-2|TRBJ2-7|-
TGTGCCAGCAGCTCGTTAAGAGACGGGGCCTACGAGCAGTACTTC
CASSSLRDGAYEQYF
>-|TRBV18|TRBJ2-7|-
TGTGCCAGCTCACCACCGGGGCGGGAACGTACCGAGCAGTACTTC
CASSPPGRERTEQYF
>-|TRBV5-1|TRBJ2-1|TRBD2
TGCGCCAGCAGCTTGAACCTCCAGCGGGAGAGACGGCAGTTCTTC
CASSLNLQRERRQFF
>-|TRBV28|TRBJ1-5|-
TGTGCCAGTGGTTCAGGGATTCAGCCCCAGCATTTT
CASGSGIQPQHF
>-|TRBV25-1|TRBJ2-1|-
TGTGCCAGCAGTGTAGAGATCGCCTACAATGAGCAGTTCTTC
CASSVEIAYNEQFF
>-|TRBV7-9|TRBJ2-5|-
TGTGCCAGCAGCTTAGCGGCAGGGTTTAAAGAGACCCAGTACTTC
CASSLAAGFKETQYF
>-|TRBV9|TRBJ2-7|-
TGTGCCAGCAGCGTAGCCGGGAGCAAAAATTACGAGCAGTACTTC
CASSVAGSKNYEQYF
>once|TRBV6-6|TRBJ1-1|-
TGTGCCTGCGAACTTGATTTGAACACTGAAGCTTTCTTT
CACELDLNTEAFF
>-|TRBV7-9|TRBJ2-7|-
TGTTCCAGCAGCTTAGGGGACAAAAAGTACTTC
CSSSLGDKKYF
>few|TRBV18|TRBJ2-3|TRBD2
TGTGCCAGCTCACCCGGACTAGCGGCTAGCACAGATACGCAGTATTTT
CASSPGLAASTDTQYF
>-|TRBV7-9|TRBJ1-4|-
TGTGCCAGCAGCTTGGGCAGGTCTGATGAAAAACTGTTTTTT
CASSLGRSDEKLFF
>-|TRBV4-1|TRBJ1-4|-
TGCGCCAGCAGCCACTCGGCAAAGTCCGGGTTTAATGAAAAACTGTTTTTT
CASSHSAKSGFNEKLFF
>-|TRBV6-1|TRBJ1-1|-
TGTGCCAGCACCCTCTTAGGGGGTACTGAAGCTTTCTTT
CASTLLGGTEAFF
>-|TRBV11-3|TRBJ2-1|TRBD1
TGTGCCAGCAGCTTAGGGTTAGGACAGGACTCCTACAATGAGCAGTTCTTC
CASSLGLGQDSYNEQFF
>-|TRBV6-5|TRBJ2-7|-
TGTGCCAGCAGTCGGACAGCGAGCTCCTACGAGCAGTACTTC
CASSRTASSYEQYF
>-|TRBV6-1|TRBJ1-4|TRBD1
TGTGCCAGCAAGGACAGGGGAACTAATGAAAAACTGTTTTTT
CASKDRGTNEKLFF
>once|TRBV27|TRBJ1-1|-
TGTGCCAGCAGTTTCCGAGCTGTTACTGAAGCTTTCTTT
CASSFRAVTEAFF
>few|TRBV28|TRBJ2-1|-
TGTGCCAGCAGTTTCATGGCTGGCTCCTACAATGAGCAGTTCTTC
CASSFMAGSYNEQFF
>-|TRBV7-9|TRBJ2-7|-
TGTGCCAGCAGCTTAGGGCAGATCTCCTACGAGCAGTACTTC
CASSLGQISYEQYF
>-|TRBV29-1|TRBJ1-3|-
TGCAGCGTCGTTGAACGGGGAGTTCCCACCATATATTTT
CSVVERGVPTIYF
>-|TRBV7-2|TRBJ1-5|-
TGTGCCAGCAGCTTAAGTACGGGGAAGGGAGATCAGCCCCAGCATTTT
CASSLSTGKGDQPQHF
>-|TRBV5-1|TRBJ2-3|-
TGCGCCAGCAGCTTGGTACAGGGTCGGGAAGATACGCAGTATTTT
CASSLVQGREDTQYF
>once|TRBV15|TRBJ2-1|-
TGTGCCACCAGCCCCCCGACCCCGGGTCCGAATGAGCAGTTCTTC
CATSPPTPGPNEQFF
>-|TRBV7-9|TRBJ2-7|TRBD2
TGTGCCAGCAGCACAGCGGGGGCCCTTTACGAGCAGTACTTC
CASSTAGALYEQYF
>-|TRBV11-2|TRBJ1-6|TRBD1
TGTGCCAGCAACTTGCAAATATGGGACAGGGGTTCACCCCTCCACTTT
CASNLQIWDRGSPLHF
>-|TRBV18|TRBJ2-3|TRBD2
TGTGCCAGCTCACCAGGGACTAGCGGGATGACTGATACGCAGTATTTT
CASSPGTSGMTDTQYF
>-|TRBV11-2|TRBJ1-2|-
TGTGCCAGCAGCTTACGGACAGACTATGGCTACACCTTC
CASSLRTDYGYTF
>few|TRBV10-3|TRBJ1-4|-
TGTGCCATCAGTGACCAGGGAAGGGGTGAAAAACTGTTTTTT
CAISDQGRGEKLFF
>once|TRBV7-3|TRBJ2-2|TRBD2
TGTGCCAGCAGCTTAACCCCAGGACTAGCGGGTCCGAACACCGGGGAGCTGTTTTTT
CASSLTPGLAGPNTGELFF
>-|TRBV19|TRBJ2-7|-
TGTGCCAGTAGTATAGATAAGGGGTTAACCTCCTACGAGCAGTACTTC
CASSIDKGLTSYEQYF
>few|TRBV7-2|TRBJ2-1|TRBD2
TGTGCCAGCAGCTCCTCTAGCGGGAGGGCCTACAATGAGCAGTTCTTC
CASSSSSGRAYNEQFF
>-|TRBV12-5|TRBJ2-1|-
TGTGCTAGTGGTCGGGGTTCCTACAATGAGCAGTTCTTC
CASGRGSYNEQFF